This T cell receptor beta chain was sequenced for a study of blood T cell repertoires in COVID-19. Study-level information: T cells, B-cell-depleted T cells, or PBMCs provided the cDNA or gDNA that served as material.

CDR3 length equals 16 residues. The V gene lost 4 bases and the J gene lost 3 bases, with 13 bases spanning the gap. Germline V gene sequence: CDR1 SNHLY, CDR2 FYNNEI. Original handling: Nucleated cell counts were estimated from reference gene primer amplification. The assay was immunoSEQ multiplex PCR, and TCRdb's table has in-frame clones only and misses some. V and J calls and clone size come straight from that table; D and trimming were deduced from the DNA. Of approximately 170,000 clones in the sample, around 83% were seen once. Donors were grouped by their self-reported clinical history. The source is a woman between 50 and 59 years old in a cohort exposed to, infected with or recovered from COVID-19 (not recorded which). Source material: PBMCs or T cells enriched from blood (not recorded which). The chain has TRBV2 and TRBJ1-6; D unclear. CDR3 in amino acids: CASSVGLGNYNSPLHF. CDR3 bases: TGTGCCAGCAGTGTGGGCCTGGGCAACTATAATTCACCCCTCCACTTT.